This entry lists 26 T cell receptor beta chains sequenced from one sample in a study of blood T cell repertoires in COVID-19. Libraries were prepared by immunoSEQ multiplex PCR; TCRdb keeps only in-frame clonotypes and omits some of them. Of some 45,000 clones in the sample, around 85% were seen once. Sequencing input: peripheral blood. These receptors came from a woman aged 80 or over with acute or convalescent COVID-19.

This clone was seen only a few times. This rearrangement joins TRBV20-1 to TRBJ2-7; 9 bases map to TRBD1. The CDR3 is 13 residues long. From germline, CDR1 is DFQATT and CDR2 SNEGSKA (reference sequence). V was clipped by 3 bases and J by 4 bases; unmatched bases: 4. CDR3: CSASIGTGYEQYF. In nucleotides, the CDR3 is TGCAGTGCTAGTATCGGGACAGGGTACGAGCAGTACTTC.

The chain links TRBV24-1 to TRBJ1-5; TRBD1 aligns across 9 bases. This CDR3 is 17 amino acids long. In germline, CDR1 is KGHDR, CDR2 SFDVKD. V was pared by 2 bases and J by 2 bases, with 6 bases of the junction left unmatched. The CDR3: CATSDSGTGSRNQPQHF. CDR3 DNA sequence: TGTGCCACCAGTGATTCCGGGACAGGGAGTCGCAATCAGCCCCAGCATTTT.

This chain's CDR3 is CASSQTSLGRQQYF. The CDR3 region has the DNA TGTGCCAGCAGCCAGACTAGCTTGGGGCGTCAGCAGTACTTC. This chain joins TRBV6-2 or TRBV6-3 and TRBJ2-7; 7 bases align to TRBD2. This CDR3 is built from 14 residues. The V gene end was trimmed by 6 bases and the J gene end by 8 bases; junction bases not matched to a gene: 13. CDR1 and CDR2 from the germline V gene are MNHEY and SVGEGT.

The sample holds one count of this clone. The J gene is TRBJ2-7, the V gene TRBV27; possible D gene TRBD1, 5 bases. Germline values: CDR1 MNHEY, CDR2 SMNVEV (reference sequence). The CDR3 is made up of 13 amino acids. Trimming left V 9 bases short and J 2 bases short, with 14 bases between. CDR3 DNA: TGTGCCAGTAAATGGCAGGGCACCTACGAGCAGTACTTC. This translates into CASKWQGTYEQYF.

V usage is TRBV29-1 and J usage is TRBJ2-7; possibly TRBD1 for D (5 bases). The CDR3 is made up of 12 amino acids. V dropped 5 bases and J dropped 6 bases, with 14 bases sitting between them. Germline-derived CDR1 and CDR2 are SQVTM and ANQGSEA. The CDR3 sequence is CSVTTGLSEQYF. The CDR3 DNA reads TGCAGCGTTACAACAGGTCTCTCCGAGCAGTACTTC.

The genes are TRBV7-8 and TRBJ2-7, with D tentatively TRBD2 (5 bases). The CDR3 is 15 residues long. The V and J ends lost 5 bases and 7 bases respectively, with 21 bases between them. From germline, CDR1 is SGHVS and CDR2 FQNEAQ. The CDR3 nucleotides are TGTGCCAGCAGCCCAGGACTGAGTAGTGTTTATGAGCAGTACTTC. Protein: CASSPGLSSVYEQYF.

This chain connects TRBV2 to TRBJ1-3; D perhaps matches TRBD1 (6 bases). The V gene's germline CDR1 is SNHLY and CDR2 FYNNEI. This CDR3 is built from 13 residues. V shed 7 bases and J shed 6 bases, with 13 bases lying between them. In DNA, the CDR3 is TGTGCCAGCATTCTCGACAGGTCAAACACCATATATTTT. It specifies CASILDRSNTIYF.

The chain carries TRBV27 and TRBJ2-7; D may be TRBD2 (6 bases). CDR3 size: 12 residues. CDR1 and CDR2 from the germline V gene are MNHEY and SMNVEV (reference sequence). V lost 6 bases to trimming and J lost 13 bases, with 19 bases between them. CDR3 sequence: CASSSRDFPPYF. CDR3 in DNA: TGTGCCAGCAGCTCCCGGGACTTTCCCCCCTACTTC.

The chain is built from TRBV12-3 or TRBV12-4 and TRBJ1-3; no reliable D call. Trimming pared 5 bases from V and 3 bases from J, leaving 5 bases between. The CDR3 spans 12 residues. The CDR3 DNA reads TGTGCCAGCAGTCTTAATGGAAACACCATATATTTT. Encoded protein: CASSLNGNTIYF.

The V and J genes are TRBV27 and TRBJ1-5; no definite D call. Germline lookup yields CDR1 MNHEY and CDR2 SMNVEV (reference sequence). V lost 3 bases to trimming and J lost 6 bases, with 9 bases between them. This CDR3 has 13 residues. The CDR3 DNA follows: TGTGCCAGCAGTTTTGGAGGGAGTCAGCCCCAGCATTTT. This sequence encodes CASSFGGSQPQHF.

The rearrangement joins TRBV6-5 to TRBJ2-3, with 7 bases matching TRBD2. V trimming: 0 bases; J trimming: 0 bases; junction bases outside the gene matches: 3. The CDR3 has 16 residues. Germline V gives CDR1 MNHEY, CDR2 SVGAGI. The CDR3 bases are TGTGCCAGCAGTTACTCTGGCGGGAGAAGCACAGATACGCAGTATTTT. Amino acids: CASSYSGGRSTDTQYF.

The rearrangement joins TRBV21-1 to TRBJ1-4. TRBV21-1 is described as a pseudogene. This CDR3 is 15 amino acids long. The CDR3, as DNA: TGTGCCAGCAGCAAGGTCGCGGCGACTAATGAAAAACTGTTTTTT. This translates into CASSKVAATNEKLFF.

The CDR3 DNA follows: TGTGCCAGCAGCTCTAGCCGCGGGCCTAACTATGGCTACACCTTC. The encoded protein is CASSSSRGPNYGYTF. The chain is built from TRBV11-2 and TRBJ1-2; no firm D call. There are 15 residues in the CDR3. CDR1 and CDR2 (germline): SGHAT, FQNNGV. The ends were cut back, 4 bases at V and 0 bases at J, with 12 bases in the middle.

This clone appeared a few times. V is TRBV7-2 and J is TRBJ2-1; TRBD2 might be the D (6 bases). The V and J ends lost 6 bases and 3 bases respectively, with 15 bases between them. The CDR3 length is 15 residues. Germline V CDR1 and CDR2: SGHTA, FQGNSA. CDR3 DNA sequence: TGTGCCAGCAGTGAAACTAGCTTTTACTACAATGAGCAGTTCTTC. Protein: CASSETSFYYNEQFF.

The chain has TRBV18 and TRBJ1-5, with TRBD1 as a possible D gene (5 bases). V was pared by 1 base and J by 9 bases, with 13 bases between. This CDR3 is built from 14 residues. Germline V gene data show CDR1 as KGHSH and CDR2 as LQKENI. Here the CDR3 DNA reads TGTGCCAGCTCACCACAGGATAGGGGTCTGCCCCAGCATTTT. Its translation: CASSPQDRGLPQHF.

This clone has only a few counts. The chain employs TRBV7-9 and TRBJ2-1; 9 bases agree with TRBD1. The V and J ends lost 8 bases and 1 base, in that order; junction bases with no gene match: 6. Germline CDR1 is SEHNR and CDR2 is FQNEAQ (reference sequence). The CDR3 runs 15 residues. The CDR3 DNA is TGTGCCAGCGCGAGAGGACAGGGGTCCTACAATGAGCAGTTCTTC. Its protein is CASARGQGSYNEQFF.

The CDR3 spells CASRTGTSSGNTIYF. CDR3 in DNA: TGTGCCAGCAGGACAGGGACATCCTCTGGAAACACCATATATTTT. The rearrangement links TRBV6-5 to TRBJ1-3; 7 bases align to TRBD1. J gave up 0 bases and V 6 bases, and 5 bases lay outside the gene matches. The CDR3 runs 15 residues. CDR1 is MNHEY, CDR2 SVGAGI, per germline.

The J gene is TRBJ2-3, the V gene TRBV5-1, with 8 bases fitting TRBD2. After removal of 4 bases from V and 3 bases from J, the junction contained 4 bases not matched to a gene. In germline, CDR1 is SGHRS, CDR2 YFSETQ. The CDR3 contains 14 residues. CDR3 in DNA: TGCGCCAGCAGCCCGGGACTAGTAACAGATACGCAGTATTTT. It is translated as CASSPGLVTDTQYF. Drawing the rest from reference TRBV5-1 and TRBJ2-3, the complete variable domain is KAGVTQTPRYLIKTRGQQVTLSCSPISGHRSVSWYQQTPGQGLQFLFEYFSETQRNKGNFPGRFSGRQFSNSRSEMNVSTLELGDSALYLCASSPGLVTDTQYFGPGTRLTVL.

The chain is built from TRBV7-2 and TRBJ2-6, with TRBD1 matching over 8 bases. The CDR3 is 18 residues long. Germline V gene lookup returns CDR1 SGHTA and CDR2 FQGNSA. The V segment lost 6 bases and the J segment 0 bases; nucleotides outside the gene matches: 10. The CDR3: CASSLGQVVPSGANVLTF. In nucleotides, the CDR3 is TGTGCCAGCAGTTTGGGACAGGTCGTCCCCTCTGGGGCCAACGTCCTGACTTTC.

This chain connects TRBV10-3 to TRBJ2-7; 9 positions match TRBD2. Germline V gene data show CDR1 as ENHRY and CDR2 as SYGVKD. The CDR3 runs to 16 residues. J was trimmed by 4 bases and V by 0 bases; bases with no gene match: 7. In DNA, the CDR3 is TGTGCCATCAGTGAGTCTCAGCGGGAGGACAATTACGAGCAGTACTTC. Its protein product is CAISESQREDNYEQYF.

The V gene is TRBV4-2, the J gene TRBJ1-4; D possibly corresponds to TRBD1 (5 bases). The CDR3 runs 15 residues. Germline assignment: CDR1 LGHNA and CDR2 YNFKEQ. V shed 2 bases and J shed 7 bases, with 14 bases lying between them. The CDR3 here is CASSQPGTDTEKLFF. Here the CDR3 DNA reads TGTGCCAGCAGCCAACCTGGGACTGACACTGAAAAACTGTTTTTT.

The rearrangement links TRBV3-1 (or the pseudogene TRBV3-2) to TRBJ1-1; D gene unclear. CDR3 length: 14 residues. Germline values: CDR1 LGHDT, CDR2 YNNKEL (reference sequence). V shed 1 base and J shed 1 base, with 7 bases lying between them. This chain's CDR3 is CASSQVSGNTEAFF. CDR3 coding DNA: TGTGCCAGCAGCCAAGTATCCGGGAACACTGAAGCTTTCTTT.

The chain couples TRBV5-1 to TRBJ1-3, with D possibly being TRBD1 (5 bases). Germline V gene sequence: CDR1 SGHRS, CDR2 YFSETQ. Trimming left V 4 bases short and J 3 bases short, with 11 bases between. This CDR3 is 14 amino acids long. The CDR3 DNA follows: TGCGCCAGCAGCCCGGGGGGTAGTGGAAACACCATATATTTT. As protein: CASSPGGSGNTIYF.

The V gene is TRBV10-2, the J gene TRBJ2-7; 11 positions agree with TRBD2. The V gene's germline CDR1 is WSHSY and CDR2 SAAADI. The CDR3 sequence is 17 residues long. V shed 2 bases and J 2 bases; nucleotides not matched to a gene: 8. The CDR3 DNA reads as TGCGCCAGCAGTGAGATACCTGGGACTAGCGGACCCTACGAGCAGTACTTC. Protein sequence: CASSEIPGTSGPYEQYF.

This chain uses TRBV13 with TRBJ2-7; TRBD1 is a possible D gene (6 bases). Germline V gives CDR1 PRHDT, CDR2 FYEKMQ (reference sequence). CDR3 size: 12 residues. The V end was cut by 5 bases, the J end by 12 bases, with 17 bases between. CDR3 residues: CASSLQGTSPYF. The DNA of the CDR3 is TGTGCCAGCAGCCTTCAGGGGACCAGCCCGTACTTC.

The chain's CDR3 is CAWGASGGLYNEQFF. CDR3 nucleotides: TGTGCCTGGGGAGCCTCGGGAGGGCTATACAATGAGCAGTTCTTC. This chain connects TRBV30 to TRBJ2-1, with 8 nucleotides matching TRBD2. Trimming at V came to 5 bases and at J to 4 bases, leaving 10 bases not matched to a gene. This CDR3 comprises 15 residues. Germline V gives CDR1 GTSNPN, CDR2 SVGIG (reference sequence).